This entry lists 20 T cell receptor beta chains sequenced from one sample in a study of blood T cell repertoires in COVID-19. Some clones are missing from TCRdb's copy, which holds only in-frame ones; the method was immunoSEQ multiplex PCR. The data contain about 130,000 clones, roughly four fifths of them singletons. Sequenced material: peripheral blood. The receptors stem from a man in his thirties or forties with COVID-19, enrolled during active disease.

The chain has TRBV5-6 and TRBJ2-1, with a tentative D call TRBD1 (6 bases). This CDR3 region has 14 residues. Looked up from germline, CDR1 is SGHDT and CDR2 is YYEEEE. Trimming pared 2 bases from V and 3 bases from J, leaving 9 bases between. The CDR3 DNA follows: TGTGCCAGCAGCTTCGGGACACTCTACAATGAGCAGTTCTTC. It specifies CASSFGTLYNEQFF. Full variable domain (outside the CDR3, taken from reference TRBV5-6 and TRBJ2-1): DAGVTQSPTHLIKTRGQQVTLRCSPKSGHDTVSWYQQALGQGPQFIFQYYEEEERQRGNFPDRFSGHQFPNYSSELNVNALLLGDSALYLCASSFGTLYNEQFFGPGTRLTVL.

The genes are TRBV4-2 and TRBJ2-2, with TRBD2 matching over 8 bases. CDR1 is LGHNA, CDR2 YNFKEQ, per germline. The length of the CDR3 is 15 residues. With V trimmed by 1 base and J by 9 bases, 7 bases remained unmatched. Here the CDR3 DNA reads TGTGCCAGCAGCCAAGGGAGCGGGGGCAGCCGGGAGCTGTTTTTT. The encoded protein is CASSQGSGGSRELFF.

This clone was seen a handful of times. The chain has TRBV4-3 and TRBJ1-2; 10 bases are a match to TRBD1. The CDR3 has 17 residues. CDR1 is LGHNA and CDR2 is YSLEER in the germline V gene. The trim removed 0 bases at V and 2 bases at J, leaving 6 bases unmatched. The CDR3 protein is CASSQDLSGQGNYGYTF. DNA of the CDR3: TGCGCCAGCAGCCAAGATCTATCGGGACAGGGGAACTATGGCTACACCTTC.

This clone was counted once. The chain couples TRBV14 to TRBJ2-4; TRBD1 agrees at 8 bases. The germline V gene encodes CDR1 SGHDN and CDR2 FVKESK. There are 17 residues in the CDR3. Trimming cost V 4 bases and J 2 bases; bases outside gene matches: 10. DNA of the CDR3: TGTGCCAGCAGCCCCGGACAGGGACCCAGAACCAAAAACATTCAGTACTTC. It translates to CASSPGQGPRTKNIQYF.

This rearrangement joins TRBV19 to TRBJ2-1; 9 bases fit TRBD2. This CDR3 region has 14 residues. V shed 2 bases and J 6 bases; nucleotides not matched to a gene: 2. Looked up from germline, CDR1 is LNHDA and CDR2 is SQIVND (reference sequence). For the CDR3, the DNA is TGTGCCAGTAGTATAAGTAGCGGGAGCAATGAGCAGTTCTTC. This codes for CASSISSGSNEQFF.

J is TRBJ2-3 and V is TRBV27, with 8 positions matching TRBD2. V was clipped by 11 bases and J by 9 bases; unmatched bases: 7. CDR1 MNHEY and CDR2 SMNVEV come from the germline V gene (reference sequence). The CDR3 runs 11 residues. The CDR3 spells CAARAGVTQYF. The DNA for the CDR3 is TGTGCCGCCCGAGCGGGGGTCACGCAGTATTTT.

This rearrangement joins TRBV27 to TRBJ2-1; 13 bases are a match to TRBD2. CDR3 length: 15 residues. The J segment lost 8 bases and the V segment lost 4 bases, leaving 5 bases of the junction unmatched. Germline assignment: CDR1 MNHEY and CDR2 SMNVEV (reference sequence). The CDR3 here is CASSSGLAGAYEQFF. The CDR3 DNA follows: TGTGCCAGCAGTTCAGGACTAGCGGGAGCTTATGAGCAGTTCTTC.

The rearrangement uses TRBV4-1 and TRBJ2-3; 7 bases map to TRBD2. The CDR3 covers 18 residues. The V gene end was trimmed by 0 bases and the J gene end by 0 bases; junction bases not matched to a gene: 9. Germline CDR1 reads MGHRA; CDR2 reads YSYEKL. CDR3 in DNA: TGCGCCAGCAGCCAAGATAACTGGGGGGGGATTAGCACAGATACGCAGTATTTT. Translation gives CASSQDNWGGISTDTQYF.

This clone was seen more than once but under ten times. The chain joins TRBV30 to TRBJ2-7, with 9 bases aligning to TRBD2. V was pared by 6 bases and J by 4 bases, with 13 bases of the junction left unmatched. The CDR3 runs to 15 residues. CDR1 GTSNPN and CDR2 SVGIG come from the germline V gene (reference sequence). CDR3 protein: CACETGTSKSYEQYF. The CDR3 region has the DNA TGTGCCTGTGAAACCGGGACTAGCAAATCTTACGAGCAGTACTTC.

CDR3 in amino acids: CASSQTATNEKLFF. The CDR3 nucleotides read TGTGCCAGCAGTCAGACTGCAACTAATGAAAAACTGTTTTTT. V gene TRBV6-6 combines with J gene TRBJ1-4; D remains unclear. With 5 bases removed from V and 0 bases from J, the gap between germline ends came to 7 bases. Germline CDR1 is MNHNY and CDR2 is SVGAGI (reference sequence). CDR3 length: 14 amino acids.

This rearrangement joins TRBV6-5 to TRBJ2-5; 9 bases are shared with TRBD2. The V and J ends lost 5 bases and 1 base, in that order; junction bases with no gene match: 5. This CDR3 is built from 15 residues. Germline CDR1 is MNHEY and CDR2 is SVGAGI. The CDR3 sequence: CASSPRTSAQETQYF. The CDR3 bases are TGTGCCAGCAGTCCCCGGACTAGCGCCCAAGAGACCCAGTACTTC.

The chain recombines TRBV30 with TRBJ1-6, with TRBD1 as a possible D gene (5 bases). V gave up 4 bases and J gave up 9 bases, with 13 bases separating them. The CDR3 has 13 amino acids. Germline V gene lookup returns CDR1 GTSNPN and CDR2 SVGIG (reference sequence). The chain's CDR3 is CAWTGQWGSPLHF. DNA of the CDR3: TGTGCCTGGACAGGGCAGTGGGGTTCACCCCTCCACTTT.

This clone turned up a few times. The V and J genes are TRBV28 and TRBJ1-3; possibly TRBD1 for D (5 bases). Germline V lookup: CDR1 MDHEN, CDR2 SYDVKM. V was shortened by 4 bases and J by 4 bases, with 11 bases between the two germline ends. The CDR3 sequence is 14 residues long. The CDR3 region is CASSSGGAGNTIYF. In DNA form, the CDR3 reads TGTGCCAGCAGTTCGGGGGGAGCGGGAAACACCATATATTTT.

The chain is built from TRBV5-1 and TRBJ2-5; 10 bases are shared with TRBD2. The germline gives CDR1 SGHRS, CDR2 YFSETQ. The CDR3 is 15 residues long. J gave up 1 base and V 2 bases, and 2 bases lay outside the gene matches. CDR3: CASSLLAGLQETQYF. In DNA form, the CDR3 reads TGCGCCAGCAGCTTACTAGCGGGGCTCCAAGAGACCCAGTACTTC.

The CDR3, as DNA: TGTGCCAGCAGGGGACAGTACAATCAGCCCCAGCATTTT. This gives the protein CASRGQYNQPQHF. The genes are TRBV6-5 and TRBJ1-5; 7 positions match TRBD1. Germline V gene lookup returns CDR1 MNHEY and CDR2 SVGAGI. CDR3 length equals 13 residues. Trimming cost V 6 bases and J 3 bases; bases outside gene matches: 2.

The chain has TRBV30 and TRBJ1-1; D not resolved. This CDR3 has 13 amino acids. V lost 2 bases and J 1 base, leaving 8 bases between the germline ends. Germline V gene sequence: CDR1 GTSNPN, CDR2 SVGIG (reference sequence). CDR3 protein: CAWSIRGNTEAFF. CDR3 nucleotide sequence: TGTGCCTGGAGTATACGGGGGAACACTGAAGCTTTCTTT. Based on the CDR3 plus reference TRBV30 and TRBJ1-1, the full variable domain is SQTIHQWPATLVQPVGSPLSLECTVEGTSNPNLYWYRQAAGRGLQLLFYSVGIGQISSEVPQNLSASRPQDRQFILSSKKLLLSDSGFYLCAWSIRGNTEAFFGQGTRLTVV.

This chain connects TRBV6-5 to TRBJ2-7; D is perhaps TRBD1 (6 bases). The CDR3 totals 13 residues. Deletions cut 5 bases from V and 6 bases from J, with 14 bases between. In germline, CDR1 is MNHEY, CDR2 SVGAGI. CDR3 amino acids: CASSRTGLGEQYF. DNA for the CDR3: TGTGCCAGCAGTCGTACAGGGTTGGGCGAGCAGTACTTC.

The chain employs TRBV4-3 and TRBJ1-5; 8 bases match TRBD1. The junction had 3 bases not matched to a gene; V was cut back by 1 base and J by 4 bases. CDR1 and CDR2 (germline): LGHNA, YSLEER. The CDR3 runs 15 residues. The DNA of the CDR3 is TGCGCCAGCAGCCAAGGACAGGGGTTGAATCAGCCCCAGCATTTT. The encoded protein is CASSQGQGLNQPQHF.

Remarks on this clone: An end of the junction does not agree with germline; a read error may underlie this. This chain links TRBV12-3 or TRBV12-4 with TRBJ1-3; 7 bases map to TRBD1. The CDR3 is 11 amino acids. This CDR3 is CASSLGTEQGF. In DNA, the CDR3 is TGTGCCAGCAGCCTGGGGACAGAGCAAGGTTTT.

The chain carries TRBV6-5 and TRBJ2-1; possibly TRBD1 for D (5 bases). The CDR3 consists of 15 residues. Trimming pared 2 bases from V and 4 bases from J, leaving 12 bases between. In germline, CDR1 is MNHEY, CDR2 SVGAGI. The CDR3: CASSYGAGSYNEQFF. The CDR3 DNA reads TGTGCCAGCAGTTACGGGGCTGGTTCGTACAATGAGCAGTTCTTC.